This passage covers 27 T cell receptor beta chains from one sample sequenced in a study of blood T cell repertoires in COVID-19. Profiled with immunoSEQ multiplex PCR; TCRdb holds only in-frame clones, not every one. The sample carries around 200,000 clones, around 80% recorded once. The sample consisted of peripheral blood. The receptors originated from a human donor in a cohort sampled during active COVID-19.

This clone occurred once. The chain's CDR3 is CASSPRDRGRETQYF. The CDR3, as DNA: TGTGCCAGCAGCCCCCGGGACAGGGGGCGAGAGACCCAGTACTTC. The chain couples TRBV7-9 to TRBJ2-5, with 12 bases aligning to TRBD1. Germline V gives CDR1 SEHNR, CDR2 FQNEAQ (reference sequence). J gave up 4 bases and V 5 bases, and 5 bases lay outside the gene matches. The CDR3 spans 15 residues.

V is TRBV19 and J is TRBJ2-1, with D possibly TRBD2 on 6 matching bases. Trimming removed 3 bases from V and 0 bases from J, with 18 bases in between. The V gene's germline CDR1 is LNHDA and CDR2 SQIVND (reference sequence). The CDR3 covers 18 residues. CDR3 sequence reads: CASSIVSSRGSSYNEQFF. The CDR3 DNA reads TGTGCCAGTAGTATTGTTTCTTCCCGGGGGAGCTCCTACAATGAGCAGTTCTTC.

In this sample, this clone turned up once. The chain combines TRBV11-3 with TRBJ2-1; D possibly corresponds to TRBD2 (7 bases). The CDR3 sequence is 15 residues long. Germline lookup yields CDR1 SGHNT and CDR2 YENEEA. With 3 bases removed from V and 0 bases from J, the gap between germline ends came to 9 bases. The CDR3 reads CASSFGGPSYNEQFF. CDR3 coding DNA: TGTGCCAGCAGCTTCGGGGGGCCCTCCTACAATGAGCAGTTCTTC.

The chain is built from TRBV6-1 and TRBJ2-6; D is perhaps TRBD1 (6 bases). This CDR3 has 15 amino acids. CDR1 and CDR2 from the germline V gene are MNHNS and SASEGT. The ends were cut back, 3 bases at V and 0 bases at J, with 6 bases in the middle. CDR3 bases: TGTGCCAGCAGTGACAGGGGCTCTGGGGCCAACGTCCTGACTTTC. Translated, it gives CASSDRGSGANVLTF.

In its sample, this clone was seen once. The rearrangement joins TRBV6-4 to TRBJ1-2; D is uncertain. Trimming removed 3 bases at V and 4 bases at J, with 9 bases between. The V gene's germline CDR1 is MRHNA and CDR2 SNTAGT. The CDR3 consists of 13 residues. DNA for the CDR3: TGTGCCAGCAGTGAGGGCAGAAGCTATGGCTACACCTTC. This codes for CASSEGRSYGYTF.

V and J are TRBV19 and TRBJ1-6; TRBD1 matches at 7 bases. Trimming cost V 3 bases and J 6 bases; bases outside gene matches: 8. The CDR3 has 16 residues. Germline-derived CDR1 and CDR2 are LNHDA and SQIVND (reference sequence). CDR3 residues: CASSILPGQSNSPLHF. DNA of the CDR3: TGTGCCAGTAGTATTCTTCCGGGACAGAGTAATTCACCCCTCCACTTT.

CDR3: CASSRLSSDTQYF. The CDR3 DNA reads TGTGCCAGCAGCCGACTGTCCTCGGATACGCAGTATTTT. J is TRBJ2-3 and V is TRBV5-4; the D is unclear. The ends were cut back, 4 bases at V and 6 bases at J, with 12 bases in the middle. CDR1 is SGHNT and CDR2 is YYREEE in the germline V gene (reference sequence). The CDR3 has 13 amino acids.

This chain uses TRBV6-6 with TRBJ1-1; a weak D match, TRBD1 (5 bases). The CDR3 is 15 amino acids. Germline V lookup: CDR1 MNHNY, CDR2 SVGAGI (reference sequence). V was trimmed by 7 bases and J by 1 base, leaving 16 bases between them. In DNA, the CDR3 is TGTGCCAGCACCCTCCACAGGAGACCGAACACTGAAGCTTTCTTT. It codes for CASTLHRRPNTEAFF.

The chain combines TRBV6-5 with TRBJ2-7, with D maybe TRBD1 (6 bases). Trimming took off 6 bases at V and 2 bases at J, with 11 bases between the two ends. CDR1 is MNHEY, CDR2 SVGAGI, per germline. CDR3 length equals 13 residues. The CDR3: CASSPDSTYEQYF. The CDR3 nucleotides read TGTGCCAGCAGCCCGGACAGTACCTACGAGCAGTACTTC.

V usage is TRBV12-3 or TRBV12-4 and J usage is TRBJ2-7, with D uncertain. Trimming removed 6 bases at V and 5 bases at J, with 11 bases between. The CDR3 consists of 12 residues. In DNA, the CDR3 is TGTGCCAGCAGCTCCGGGTGGGACGAGCAGTACTTC. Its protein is CASSSGWDEQYF.

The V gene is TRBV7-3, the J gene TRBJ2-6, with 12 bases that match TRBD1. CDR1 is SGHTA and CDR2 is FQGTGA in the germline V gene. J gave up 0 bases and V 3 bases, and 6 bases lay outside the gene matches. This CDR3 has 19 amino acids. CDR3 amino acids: CASSLSGTGGISGANVLTF. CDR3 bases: TGTGCCAGCAGCTTGTCCGGGACAGGGGGCATCTCTGGGGCCAACGTCCTGACTTTC.

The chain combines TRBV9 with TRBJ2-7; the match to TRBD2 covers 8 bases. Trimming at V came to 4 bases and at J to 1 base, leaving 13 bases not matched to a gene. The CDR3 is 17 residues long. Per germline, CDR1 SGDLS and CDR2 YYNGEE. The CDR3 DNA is TGTGCCAGCAGCCCATCGGGGGGGGGCAGCTCGTCCTACGAGCAGTACTTC. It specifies CASSPSGGGSSSYEQYF.

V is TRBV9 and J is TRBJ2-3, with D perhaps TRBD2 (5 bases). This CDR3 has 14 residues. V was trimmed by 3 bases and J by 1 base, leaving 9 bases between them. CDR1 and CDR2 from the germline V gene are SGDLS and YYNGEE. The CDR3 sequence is CASSGIGGTDTQYF. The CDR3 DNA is TGTGCCAGCAGCGGAATCGGGGGCACAGATACGCAGTATTTT.

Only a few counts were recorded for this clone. CDR3 DNA sequence: TGCGCCAGCAGCCACGGGACAGCATCTGGAAACACCATATATTTT. As protein: CASSHGTASGNTIYF. The chain joins TRBV4-1 to TRBJ1-3, with TRBD1 matching 7 bases. The CDR3 totals 15 residues. Germline V gives CDR1 MGHRA, CDR2 YSYEKL. J lost 1 base, V lost 3 bases, and 3 bases had no gene match.

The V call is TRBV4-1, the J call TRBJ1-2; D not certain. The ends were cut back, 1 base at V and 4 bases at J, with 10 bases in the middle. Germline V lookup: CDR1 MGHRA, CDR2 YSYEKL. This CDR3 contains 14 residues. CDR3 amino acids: CASSQAGPVYGYTF. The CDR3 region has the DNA TGCGCCAGCAGCCAAGCGGGTCCAGTCTATGGCTACACCTTC.

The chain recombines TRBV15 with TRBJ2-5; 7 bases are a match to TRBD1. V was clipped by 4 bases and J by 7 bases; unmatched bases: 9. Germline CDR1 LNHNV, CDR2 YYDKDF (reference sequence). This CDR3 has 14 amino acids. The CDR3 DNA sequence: TGTGCCACCAGCACCTACAAGGGGGCGGCGACCCAGTACTTC. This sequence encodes CATSTYKGAATQYF.

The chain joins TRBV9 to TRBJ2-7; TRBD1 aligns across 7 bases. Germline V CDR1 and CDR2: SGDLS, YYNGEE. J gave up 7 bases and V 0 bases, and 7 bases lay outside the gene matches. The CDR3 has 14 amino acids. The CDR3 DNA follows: TGTGCCAGCAGCGTAGAGGGGGCTGAGGGGGAGCAGTACTTC. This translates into CASSVEGAEGEQYF.

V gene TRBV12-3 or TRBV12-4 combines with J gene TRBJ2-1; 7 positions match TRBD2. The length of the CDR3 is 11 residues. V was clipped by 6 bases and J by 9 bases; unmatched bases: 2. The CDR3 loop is CASRSGGEQFF. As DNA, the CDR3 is TGTGCCAGCAGGTCGGGGGGTGAGCAGTTCTTC.

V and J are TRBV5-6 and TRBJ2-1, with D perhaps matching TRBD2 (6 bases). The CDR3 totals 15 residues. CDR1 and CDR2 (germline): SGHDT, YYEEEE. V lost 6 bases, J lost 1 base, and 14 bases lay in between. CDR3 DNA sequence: TGTGCCAGCATTCCATCGGGGGTTTCCTACAATGAGCAGTTCTTC. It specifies CASIPSGVSYNEQFF.

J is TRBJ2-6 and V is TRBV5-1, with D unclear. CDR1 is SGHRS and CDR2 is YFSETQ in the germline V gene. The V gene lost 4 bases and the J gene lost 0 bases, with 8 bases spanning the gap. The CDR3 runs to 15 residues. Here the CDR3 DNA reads TGCGCCAGCAGCCAATCCAGCTCTGGGGCCAACGTCCTGACTTTC. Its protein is CASSQSSSGANVLTF.

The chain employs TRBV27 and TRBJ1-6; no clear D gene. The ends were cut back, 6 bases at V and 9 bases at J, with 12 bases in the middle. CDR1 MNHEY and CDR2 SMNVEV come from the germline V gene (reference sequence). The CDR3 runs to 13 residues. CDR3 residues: CASREAYSSPLHF. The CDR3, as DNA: TGTGCCAGCAGGGAGGCCTACAGTTCACCCCTCCACTTT.

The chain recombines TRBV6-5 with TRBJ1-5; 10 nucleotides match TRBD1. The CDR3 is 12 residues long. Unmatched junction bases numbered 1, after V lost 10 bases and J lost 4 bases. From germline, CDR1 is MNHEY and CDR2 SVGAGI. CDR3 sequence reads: CATGQGNQPQHF. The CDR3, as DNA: TGTGCCACGGGACAGGGGAATCAGCCCCAGCATTTT.

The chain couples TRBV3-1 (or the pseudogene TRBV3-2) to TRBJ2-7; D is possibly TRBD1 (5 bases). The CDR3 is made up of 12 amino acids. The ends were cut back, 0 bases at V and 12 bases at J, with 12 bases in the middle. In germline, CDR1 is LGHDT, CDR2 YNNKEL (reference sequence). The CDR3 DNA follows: TGTGCCAGCAGCCAAGATCGCAGGGTCGCGTACTTC. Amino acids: CASSQDRRVAYF.

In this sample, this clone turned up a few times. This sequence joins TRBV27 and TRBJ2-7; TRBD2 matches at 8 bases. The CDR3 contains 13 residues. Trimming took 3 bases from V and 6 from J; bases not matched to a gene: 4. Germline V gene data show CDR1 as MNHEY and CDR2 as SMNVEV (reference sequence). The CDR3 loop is CASSFGLAGEQYF. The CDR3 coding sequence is TGTGCCAGCAGTTTCGGACTAGCTGGCGAGCAGTACTTC.

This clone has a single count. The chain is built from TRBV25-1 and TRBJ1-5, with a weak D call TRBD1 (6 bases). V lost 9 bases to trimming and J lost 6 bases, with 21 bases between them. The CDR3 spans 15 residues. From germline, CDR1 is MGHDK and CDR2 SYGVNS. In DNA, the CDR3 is TGTGCCAGGATTACGAGCAGGGGTTCTGGTCAGCCCCAGCATTTT. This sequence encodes CARITSRGSGQPQHF.

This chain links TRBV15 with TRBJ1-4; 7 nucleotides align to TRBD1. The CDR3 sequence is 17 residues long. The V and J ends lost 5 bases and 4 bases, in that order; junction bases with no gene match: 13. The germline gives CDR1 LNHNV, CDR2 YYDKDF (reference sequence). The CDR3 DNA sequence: TGTGCCACCAGCGCCTACAGGGGAGCAGGGGGTAATGAAAAACTGTTTTTT. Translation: CATSAYRGAGGNEKLFF.

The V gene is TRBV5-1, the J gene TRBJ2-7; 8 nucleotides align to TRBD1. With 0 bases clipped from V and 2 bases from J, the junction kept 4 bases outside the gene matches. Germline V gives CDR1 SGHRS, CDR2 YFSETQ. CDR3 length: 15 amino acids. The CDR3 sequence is CASSLVTGVAYEQYF. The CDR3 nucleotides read TGCGCCAGCAGCTTGGTGACAGGGGTGGCCTACGAGCAGTACTTC.